This T cell receptor (beta chain) is drawn from a study of blood T cell repertoires in COVID-19. The germline V gene encodes CDR1 MNHNY and CDR2 SVGAGI (reference sequence). This CDR3 is built from 13 residues. Assay used: immunoSEQ multiplex PCR; TCRdb lists only in-frame clones, some missing. The top ten hold 0.85% to 0.95% of the sample, which has 250,000 or so clones, around 89% seen once. Participants' own reports of clinical history determined their cohort assignment. The V and J genes are TRBV6-6 and TRBJ2-2, with TRBD2 matching over 7 bases. The TCR was taken from a man aged 45-65 years who had been exposed to COVID-19. Sequencing was performed on PBMCs or T cells enriched from blood (not recorded which). The CDR3 DNA reads as TGTGCAGAGGGGAGGGGCCAGTCCGGGGAGCTGTTTTTT. This translates into CAEGRGQSGELFF.